This T cell receptor beta chain is from a study of identical twins. TCRdb re-called the 5' RACE reads with MiXCR, one entry per CDR3 protein. The table records a few hundred thousand distinct CDR3 sequences, roughly an eighth of them present only once. A remark on this clonotype: Antigen: not known.

General study points: Insertions were reduced in abundant cord blood beta clonotypes but not in memory repertoires. It was possible that invariant MAIT and iNKT cells partly confounded the zero-insertion analyses.

V shed 4 bases, J shed 2 bases, and the junction held 15 bases outside the gene matches. The CDR3 consists of 19 residues. From germline, CDR1 is SNHLY and CDR2 FYNNEI. These data were likewise used in another study, on yellow fever vaccine responses in identical twins. That paper states: Reportedly, the response of twins' T cells to the vaccine seemed partly convergent, partly personalized.

The clonotype was recovered from a woman aged 18-29 years in good health. The J gene is TRBJ2-1, the V gene TRBV2; 9 nucleotides align to TRBD2. Specimen: CD4+ T cells sorted from blood. CDR3 protein: CASSATVLNIAGAYNEQFF. The CDR3 coding sequence is TGTGCCAGCAGTGCAACCGTCCTAAACATAGCGGGGGCCTACAATGAGCAGTTCTTC.